This entry describes one T cell receptor beta chain. The data are from a study of blood T cell repertoires in COVID-19. There are 16 residues in the CDR3. CDR1 is LGHNA and CDR2 is YNFKEQ in the germline V gene. The V and J ends lost 4 bases and 2 bases, in that order; junction bases with no gene match: 8. The table came from immunoSEQ multiplex PCR; TCRdb's copy has only in-frame clones and leaves some out. The sample shows approximately 300,000 clones, 90% of them seen only once. This chain connects TRBV4-2 to TRBJ2-7; TRBD2 aligns across 10 bases. The sequence derives from a woman under 40 who had been exposed to COVID-19. Sequencing used PBMCs or T cells enriched from blood (not recorded which). The CDR3 DNA reads TGTGCCAGCAGCCCTGCCACAGCGGGGGGGCCCTACGAGCAGTACTTC. This codes for CASSPATAGGPYEQYF.